Listed below are T cell receptor beta chains from one sample, sequenced in a study of blood T cell repertoires in COVID-19. Profiled with immunoSEQ multiplex PCR; TCRdb holds only in-frame clones, not every one. The repertoire includes about 230,000 clones, 80% to 90% of them detected once, and approximately 3.7% sits in the top ten. The sample consisted of PBMCs or T cells enriched from blood (not recorded which). These receptors all come from a woman under 40 who had been exposed to COVID-19. CDR3s include the opening cysteine and the closing phenylalanine or tryptophan. A D gene is named only where the DNA matches it firmly. Not all rows give a size; the values are once, few, many and, for expanded clones, a class.

j_gene: TRBJ2-5
v_gene: TRBV3-1/TRBV3-2
d_gene: TRBD2
abundance: NA
CDR3nt: TGTGCCAGCAGCCAAGATGCGGGAGGCGTCCAAGAGACCCAGTACTTC
CDR3aa: CASSQDAGGVQETQYF

j_gene: TRBJ1-5
v_gene: TRBV19
d_gene: NA
abundance: once
CDR3nt: TGTGCCAGTAGACGAAATACAGGTCTCCCTCATCAGCCCCAGCATTTT
CDR3aa: CASRRNTGLPHQPQHF

j_gene: TRBJ1-1
v_gene: TRBV19
d_gene: TRBD1
abundance: NA
CDR3nt: TGTGCCAGTAGTACAGGGGGGAGTGAAGCTTTCTTT
CDR3aa: CASSTGGSEAFF

j_gene: TRBJ2-3
v_gene: TRBV19
d_gene: NA
abundance: NA
CDR3nt: TGTGCCAGTAGACAGGCGGACGCTAGCACAGATACGCAGTATTTT
CDR3aa: CASRQADASTDTQYF

j_gene: TRBJ1-2
v_gene: TRBV30
d_gene: TRBD1
abundance: NA
CDR3nt: TGTGCCTGGAGGAGGGACAGTTCTTTCGGCTACACCTTC
CDR3aa: CAWRRDSSFGYTF

j_gene: TRBJ2-7
v_gene: TRBV5-1
d_gene: TRBD2
abundance: once
CDR3nt: TGCGCCAGCAGGGCCGCGGTAGCGGGAGCCTACGAGCAGTACTTC
CDR3aa: CASRAAVAGAYEQYF

j_gene: TRBJ1-1
v_gene: TRBV7-2
d_gene: NA
abundance: NA
CDR3nt: TGTGCCAGCAGCTTAGGCCAGGCTGGAACTGAAGCTTTCTTT
CDR3aa: CASSLGQAGTEAFF

j_gene: TRBJ2-1
v_gene: TRBV7-2
d_gene: TRBD2
abundance: NA
CDR3nt: TGTGCCAGCAGCTTAGCGGGAGGGACTTACAATGAGCAGTTCTTC
CDR3aa: CASSLAGGTYNEQFF

j_gene: TRBJ1-3
v_gene: TRBV20-1
d_gene: NA
abundance: NA
CDR3nt: TGCAGTGCTAGTAGTCTATCCTTCCTCTCTGGAAACACCATATATTTT
CDR3aa: CSASSLSFLSGNTIYF

j_gene: TRBJ2-1
v_gene: TRBV13
d_gene: TRBD2
abundance: NA
CDR3nt: TGTGCCAGCAGACGGACTAGCGGGAGCTCCTACAATGAGCAGTTCTTC
CDR3aa: CASRRTSGSSYNEQFF

j_gene: TRBJ1-6
v_gene: TRBV7-2
d_gene: TRBD1
abundance: once
CDR3nt: TGTGCCAGCAGCGACGACAGGGGGAAAATCATTCCCCAATCCCTCCACTTT
CDR3aa: CASSDDRGKIIPQSLHF

j_gene: TRBJ1-1
v_gene: TRBV29-1
d_gene: NA
abundance: NA
CDR3nt: TGCAGCGGTTCTAACACTGAAGCTTTCTTT
CDR3aa: CSGSNTEAFF

j_gene: TRBJ2-1
v_gene: TRBV28
d_gene: NA
abundance: NA
CDR3nt: TGTGCCAGCACCCCCGGGACTCCACCCTACAATGAGCAGTTCTTC
CDR3aa: CASTPGTPPYNEQFF